This passage covers 18 T cell receptor beta chains from one sample sequenced in a study of Tregs in tolerant kidney transplant recipients. Recipients received nonmyeloablative bone marrow transplants from related graft donors, with transient mixed chimerism. The repertoire was sequenced with immunoSEQ multiplex PCR; TCRdb's copy has only in-frame clones and lacks some. The sample includes 75,000 to 100,000 clones, roughly 93% of them seen just once. The sample in question was CD4+ T cells from blood (PBMCs), obtained 12 months after the transplant. The receptors stem from a human patient who received a combined kidney and bone marrow transplant. Among the T cells, some may be from the graft donor.

This sequence joins TRBV11-3 and TRBJ2-5; 7 positions agree with TRBD2. The CDR3 totals 15 residues. The V and J ends lost 1 base and 5 bases, in that order; junction bases with no gene match: 7. CDR1 is SGHNT, CDR2 YENEEA, per germline. The DNA of the CDR3 is TGTGCCAGCAGCTTAGGTCTAGCGGTAGCCGAGACCCAGTACTTC. This codes for CASSLGLAVAETQYF.

The chain has TRBV25-1 and TRBJ2-5, with D perhaps TRBD2 (6 bases). The V gene's germline CDR1 is MGHDK and CDR2 SYGVNS. The length of the CDR3 is 16 residues. V gave up 1 base and J gave up 3 bases, with 15 bases separating them. CDR3 loop: CASSEFSGGTKETQYF. The CDR3 nucleotides are TGTGCCAGCAGTGAATTTTCGGGCGGGACCAAAGAGACCCAGTACTTC.

The J gene is TRBJ2-5, the V gene TRBV11-3; 10 nucleotides line up with TRBD2. V lost 2 bases and J lost 4; bases outside the gene matches: 1. The CDR3 has 14 residues. Germline CDR1 and CDR2: SGHNT and YENEEA. The DNA of the CDR3 is TGTGCCAGCAGCTTACTAGCGGGGGTAGAGACCCAGTACTTC. Its protein is CASSLLAGVETQYF.

The V gene is TRBV19, the J gene TRBJ2-4; D perhaps matches TRBD2 (6 bases). Germline V gene lookup returns CDR1 LNHDA and CDR2 SQIVND (reference sequence). V was clipped by 5 bases and J by 0 bases, with 23 bases between them. The CDR3 has 19 amino acids. As DNA, the CDR3 is TGTGCCAGTAGTCCTAACCTCGGGGGTATCGGGTTAGCCAAAAACATTCAGTACTTC. Its translation is CASSPNLGGIGLAKNIQYF.

The chain carries TRBV19 and TRBJ2-2; the D is unclear. V lost 3 bases to trimming and J lost 2 bases, with 10 bases between them. The CDR3 loop spans 15 amino acids. Germline V gene lookup returns CDR1 LNHDA and CDR2 SQIVND (reference sequence). In nucleotides, the CDR3 is TGTGCCAGTAGTATTAATCAGGCCAACACCGGGGAGCTGTTTTTT. It translates to CASSINQANTGELFF.

This chain links TRBV29-1 with TRBJ2-1, with D possibly TRBD1 on 6 matching bases. V gave up 6 bases and J gave up 1 base, with 19 bases separating them. Per the germline V gene, CDR1 is SQVTM and CDR2 is ANQGSEA. This CDR3 has 16 amino acids. As DNA, the CDR3 is TGCAGCGTCGCCGGGACAAGGGAGAGATCCTACAATGAGCAGTTCTTC. It translates to CSVAGTRERSYNEQFF.

This clone was seen once. CDR3 nucleotide sequence: TGTGCCATCAGTGAATCGACGGGGAGACCAGAAGATGAGCAGTTCTTC. Translating gives CAISESTGRPEDEQFF. The chain recombines TRBV10-3 with TRBJ2-1; TRBD2 might be the D (5 bases). CDR3 size: 16 residues. Deletions cut 3 bases from V and 8 bases from J, with 20 bases between. Germline loops: CDR1 ENHRY, CDR2 SYGVKD.

The chain recombines TRBV28 with TRBJ1-2; D not certain. CDR3 length equals 12 residues. Germline lookup yields CDR1 MDHEN and CDR2 SYDVKM. V was trimmed by 3 bases and J by 4 bases, leaving 6 bases between them. CDR3 DNA sequence: TGTGCCAGCAGTTTCACAGTCTATGGCTACACCTTC. It translates to CASSFTVYGYTF.

This chain joins TRBV4-2 and TRBJ2-7, with TRBD2 matching 12 bases. The CDR3 runs to 15 residues. Looked up from germline, CDR1 is LGHNA and CDR2 is YNFKEQ. V shed 3 bases and J 2 bases; nucleotides not matched to a gene: 2. The CDR3 bases are TGTGCCAGCAGCCAGGCTAGCGGGGGGGCCTACGAGCAGTACTTC. Translating gives CASSQASGGAYEQYF.

Remarks on this clone: The germline gene is not matched at one end of the junction; a read error may be the cause. The sample contains more than one DNA sequence encoding this CDR3. The chain employs TRBV9 and TRBJ1-6, with D uncertain. The CDR3 has 15 residues. CDR1 SGDLS and CDR2 YYNGEE come from the germline V gene. This CDR3 reads CASSVEGGPNSPLHF. The DNA for the CDR3 is TGTGCCAGCAGCGTAGAGGGCGGGCCGAATTCCCCCCTCCACTTT.

This chain joins TRBV7-3 and TRBJ2-3, with 7 bases fitting TRBD1. The V and J ends lost 5 bases and 2 bases, in that order; junction bases with no gene match: 7. Germline CDR1 SGHTA, CDR2 FQGTGA. This CDR3 has 15 residues. The CDR3 nucleotides are TGTGCCAGCAGCCCGGGACAGTTTTTCACAGATACGCAGTATTTT. Protein sequence: CASSPGQFFTDTQYF.

The V gene is TRBV7-9, the J gene TRBJ2-3; tentatively, D is TRBD1 (5 bases). The V and J ends lost 4 bases and 1 base respectively, with 18 bases between them. Germline values: CDR1 SEHNR, CDR2 FQNEAQ (reference sequence). The CDR3 length is 17 residues. In DNA, the CDR3 is TGTGCCAGCAGCTACCCCTATGGGGCCTCACGCACAGATACGCAGTATTTT. This encodes CASSYPYGASRTDTQYF. Looking up the rest from reference TRBV7-9 and TRBJ2-3 gives the full variable domain: DTGVSQNPRHKITKRGQNVTFRCDPISEHNRLYWYRQTLGQGPEFLTYFQNEAQLEKSRLLSDRFSAERPKGSFSTLEIQRTEQGDSAMYLCASSYPYGASRTDTQYFGPGTRLTVL.

This sequence joins TRBV4-3 and TRBJ2-1; no reliable D call. V lost 3 bases and J lost 0, with 9 bases in between. CDR3 size: 15 residues. CDR1 LGHNA and CDR2 YSLEER come from the germline V gene. In DNA, the CDR3 is TGCGCCAGCAGCCACGAACCGGGCTCCTACAATGAGCAGTTCTTC. Protein sequence: CASSHEPGSYNEQFF.

This sequence joins TRBV5-6 and TRBJ1-5, with D unresolved. V lost 6 bases and J lost 2, with 12 bases in between. There are 14 residues in the CDR3. Germline CDR1 reads SGHDT; CDR2 reads YYEEEE. CDR3 sequence (DNA): TGTGCCAGCAATAATTGGGGAGGCAATCAGCCCCAGCATTTT. Translated: CASNNWGGNQPQHF.

CDR3 amino acids: CASSRGQLEAFF. The CDR3 DNA reads TGTGCCAGCAGCCGAGGACAACTTGAAGCTTTCTTT. V is TRBV14 and J is TRBJ1-1; weak D call: TRBD1 (5 bases). Per the germline V gene, CDR1 is SGHDN and CDR2 is FVKESK. The CDR3 is 12 residues long. V shed 4 bases and J shed 7 bases, with 10 bases lying between them.

The chain combines TRBV5-1 with TRBJ2-3, with 7 positions matching TRBD2. There are 16 residues in the CDR3. Per the germline V gene, CDR1 is SGHRS and CDR2 is YFSETQ. V lost 4 bases, J lost 5 bases, and 13 bases stayed unmatched. This CDR3 reads CASSPEPSGEGDTQYF. The CDR3 DNA is TGCGCCAGCAGCCCCGAGCCCAGCGGGGAGGGAGATACGCAGTATTTT.

The chain combines TRBV7-9 with TRBJ2-1, with 7 bases matching TRBD2. This CDR3 comprises 15 residues. Trimming took 3 bases from V and 6 from J; bases not matched to a gene: 8. The V gene's germline CDR1 is SEHNR and CDR2 FQNEAQ (reference sequence). The CDR3 nucleotides are TGTGCCAGCAGCTTGAACGGCGGGAGAGGCAATGAGCAGTTCTTC. Translating gives CASSLNGGRGNEQFF.

A single count supports this clone. The CDR3 nucleotides are TGCGCCAGCAGCTTTACAGGGGCCCAGGGCGCTTTCTTT. This gives the protein CASSFTGAQGAFF. This sequence joins TRBV5-1 and TRBJ1-1; 7 bases match TRBD1. This CDR3 has 13 residues. Germline V gives CDR1 SGHRS, CDR2 YFSETQ. The V segment lost 2 bases and the J segment 11 bases; nucleotides outside the gene matches: 9.